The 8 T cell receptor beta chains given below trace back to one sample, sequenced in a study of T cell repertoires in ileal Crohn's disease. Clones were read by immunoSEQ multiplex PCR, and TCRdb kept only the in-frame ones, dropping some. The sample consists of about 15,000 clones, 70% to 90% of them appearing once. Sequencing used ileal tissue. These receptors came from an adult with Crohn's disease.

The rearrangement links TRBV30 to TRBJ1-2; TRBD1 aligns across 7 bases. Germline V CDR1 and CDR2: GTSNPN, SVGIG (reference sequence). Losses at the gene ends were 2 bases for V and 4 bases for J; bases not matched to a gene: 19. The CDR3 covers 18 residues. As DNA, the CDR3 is TGTGCCTGGAGTTCGCCGGAGAGGGGGCTCAAACTACTCTATGGCTACACCTTC. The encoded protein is CAWSSPERGLKLLYGYTF.

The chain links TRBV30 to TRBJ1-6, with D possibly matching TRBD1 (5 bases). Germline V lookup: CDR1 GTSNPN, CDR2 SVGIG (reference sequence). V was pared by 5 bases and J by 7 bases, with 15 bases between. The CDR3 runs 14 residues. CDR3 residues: CAWHPIPGNSPLHF. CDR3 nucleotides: TGTGCCTGGCATCCAATCCCAGGGAATTCACCCCTCCACTTT.

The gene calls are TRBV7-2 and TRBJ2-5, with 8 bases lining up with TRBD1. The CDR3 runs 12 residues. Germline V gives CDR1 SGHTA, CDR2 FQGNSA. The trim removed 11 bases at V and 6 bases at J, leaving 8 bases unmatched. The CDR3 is CASTDRVQTQYF. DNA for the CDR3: TGTGCCTCTACGGACAGGGTTCAGACCCAGTACTTC.

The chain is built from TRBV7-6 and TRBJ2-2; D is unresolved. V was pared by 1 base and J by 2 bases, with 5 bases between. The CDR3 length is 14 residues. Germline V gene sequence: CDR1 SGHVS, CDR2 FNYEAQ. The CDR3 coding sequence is TGTGCCAGCAGCTTAGACGGTAACACCGGGGAGCTGTTTTTT. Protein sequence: CASSLDGNTGELFF.

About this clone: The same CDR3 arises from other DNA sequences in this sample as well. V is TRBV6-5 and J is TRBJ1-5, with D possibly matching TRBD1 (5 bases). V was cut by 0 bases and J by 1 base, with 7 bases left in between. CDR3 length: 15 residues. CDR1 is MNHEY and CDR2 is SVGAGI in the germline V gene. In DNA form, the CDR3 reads TGTGCCAGCAGTTACTCGGGGGGGAGCAATCAGCCCCAGCATTTT. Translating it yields CASSYSGGSNQPQHF.

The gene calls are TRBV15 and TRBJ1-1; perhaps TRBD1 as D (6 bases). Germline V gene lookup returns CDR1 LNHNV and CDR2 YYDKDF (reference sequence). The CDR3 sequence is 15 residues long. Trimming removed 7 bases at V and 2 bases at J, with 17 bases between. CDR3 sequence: CATTSGGVENTEAFF. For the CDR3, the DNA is TGTGCCACCACCTCGGGGGGCGTCGAAAACACTGAAGCTTTCTTT.

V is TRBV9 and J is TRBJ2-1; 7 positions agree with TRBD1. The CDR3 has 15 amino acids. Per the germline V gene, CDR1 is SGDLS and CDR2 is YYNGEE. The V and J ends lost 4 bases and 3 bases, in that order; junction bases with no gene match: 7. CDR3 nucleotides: TGTGCCAGCAGCCCCAGGGACAGACTCTACAATGAGCAGTTCTTC. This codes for CASSPRDRLYNEQFF.

CDR3 DNA sequence: TGCGCCAGCACTGAGGGGGCTGATTACGAGCAGTACTTC. Amino acid sequence: CASTEGADYEQYF. The J gene is TRBJ2-7, the V gene TRBV5-1, with 7 positions matching TRBD1. CDR3 size: 13 residues. V was clipped by 6 bases and J by 4 bases; unmatched bases: 7. From germline, CDR1 is SGHRS and CDR2 YFSETQ.